This entry lists 7 T cell receptor beta chains sequenced from one sample in a study of low-dose radiotherapy and immunotherapy resistance in tumors (dated by TCRdb to between 2021 and 2024). First-strand cDNA was synthesized with Superscript III and a set of TRAV- and TRBV-specific primers, covering both TCRalpha and TCRbeta chains. TCRs were amplified with Phusion for 20 PCR cycles, with a constant-region primer paired with the adapter attached to the V primers. TCRdb reprocessed the public reads (quality trimming at Q25 with fastp, clone calling with MiXCR) and kept in-frame beta chains. Each entry is one CDR3 protein sequence, shown with its most common DNA and genes. Recorded for this sample are some 13,000 distinct CDR3 sequences; 60% to 80% of them occurred a single time. The ten top clones hold about 5% of the sample. Source of these receptors: a human donor with advanced metastatic prostate, ovarian, gallbladder or colorectal cancer (not recorded which). This table probably holds off-target reads from a library built for another chain.

This clonotype was counted between two and nine times. V usage is TRBV10-3 and J usage is TRBJ2-4; D perhaps matches TRBD2 (6 bases). The V end was cut by 3 bases, the J end by 4 bases, with 16 bases between. Germline V gene data show CDR1 as ENHRY and CDR2 as SYGVKD. The CDR3 length is 16 residues. This CDR3 reads CAISDTRLDTKNIQYF. CDR3 bases: TGTGCCATCAGTGATACTCGACTAGACACGAAAAACATTCAGTACTTC.

This CDR3 reads CASSWRRGMADTQYF. The CDR3 DNA sequence: TGTGCCAGCAGCTGGCGAAGGGGCATGGCAGATACGCAGTATTTT. The V and J genes are TRBV5-8 and TRBJ2-3; D possibly corresponds to TRBD1 (5 bases). Trimming removed 3 bases at V and 4 bases at J, with 15 bases between. Germline lookup yields CDR1 SGHTS and CDR2 YDEGEE. This CDR3 is built from 15 residues.

The rearrangement links TRBV29-1 to TRBJ2-7; perhaps TRBD2 as D (5 bases). CDR1 and CDR2 from the germline V gene are SQVTM and ANQGSEA. V dropped 5 bases and J dropped 4 bases, with 15 bases sitting between them. The CDR3 contains 13 residues. The CDR3: CSVREGWKYEQYF. The DNA of the CDR3 is TGCAGCGTTCGAGAGGGATGGAAGTACGAGCAGTACTTC.

This clonotype was counted a few times. The rearrangement uses TRBV5-5 and TRBJ2-5, with TRBD2 matching 11 bases. After removal of 3 bases from V and 1 base from J, the junction contained 2 bases not matched to a gene. This CDR3 is built from 15 residues. CDR1 SGHKS and CDR2 YYEKEE come from the germline V gene (reference sequence). In DNA form, the CDR3 reads TGTGCCAGCAGCTGGGGGACTAGCGGCCAAGAGACCCAGTACTTC. Encoded protein: CASSWGTSGQETQYF.

This clonotype occurred a few times. The chain uses TRBV29-1 and TRBJ2-5, with 8 nucleotides matching TRBD1. The CDR3 has 12 amino acids. V shed 8 bases and J 2 bases; nucleotides not matched to a gene: 4. Germline CDR1 is SQVTM and CDR2 is ANQGSEA. CDR3 in amino acids: CSSGDRQETQYF. The CDR3 DNA reads TGCAGCTCCGGGGACAGGCAAGAGACCCAGTACTTC.

This clonotype has more than one count but fewer than ten. V is TRBV12-3 or TRBV12-4 and J is TRBJ1-5; 7 bases align to TRBD1. This CDR3 comprises 17 residues. After removal of 7 bases from V and 5 bases from J, the junction contained 17 bases not matched to a gene. CDR3 sequence reads: CASTFETGQAPDQPQHF. The DNA for the CDR3 is TGTGCCAGCACGTTTGAGACCGGACAGGCCCCGGATCAGCCCCAGCATTTT.

The chain employs TRBV5-1 and TRBJ2-1, with TRBD1 as a possible D gene (6 bases). Germline V gene sequence: CDR1 SGHRS, CDR2 YFSETQ. The CDR3 extends over 16 amino acids. Trimming removed 4 bases from V and 9 bases from J, with 23 bases in between. CDR3 DNA: TGCGCCAGCAGCGCCCAAACAGGGAAGAAGGGCGGTGAGCAGTTCTTC. Translating it yields CASSAQTGKKGGEQFF.